This T cell receptor beta chain came from a study of cytomegalovirus exposure and HLA in healthy donors. The study's findings and limits: Reports state that TCR beta sequences accurately predicted most subjects' HLA-A and HLA-B alleles. Highest at DRB1 and lowest at HLA-C, TCR association rates differed among HLA loci in a later analysis.

PCR was performed using 60 Vbeta and 13 Jbeta primers. This table comes from immunoSEQ multiplex PCR, and its TCRdb copy is limited to in-frame clones, with some not included. Of around 78,000 clones in the sample, roughly 63% were seen once. This clone has a handful of counts. Its antigen is still unknown. In germline, CDR1 is SNHLY, CDR2 FYNNEI. CDR3 length equals 19 residues. V was trimmed by 4 bases and J by 2 bases, leaving 23 bases between them. This TCR came from a man aged 30 to 45 in good health and CMV-seropositive. V and J are TRBV2 and TRBJ2-2, with D perhaps matching TRBD2 (7 bases). The specimen sequenced was PBMCs. For the CDR3, the DNA is TGTGCCAGCAGTGGTTCAAACACAGGGAGGGGAACCAACACCGGGGAGCTGTTTTTT. Protein: CASSGSNTGRGTNTGELFF.